The 17 T cell receptor beta chains listed next were all sequenced from one sample in a study of CD8 T cells in ankylosing spondylitis. TCRdb passed the 5' RACE reads through MiXCR, listing each CDR3 protein once. Here the sample spans 270,000 or so distinct CDR3 sequences, 15% to 20% being singletons. The sample consisted of blood, either unsorted or a sorted T cell fraction (not recorded which). The receptors stem from a male donor with ankylosing spondylitis or in good health (not recorded which).

This clonotype was counted a few times. V and J are TRBV13 and TRBJ2-7; tentatively, D is TRBD1 or TRBD2 (6 bases each). CDR3 length equals 14 residues. Germline V gene lookup returns CDR1 PRHDT and CDR2 FYEKMQ (reference sequence). Trimming took off 5 bases at V and 3 bases at J, with 14 bases between the two ends. CDR3 region: CASSPPGDIYEQYF. The CDR3 nucleotides are TGTGCCAGCAGCCCCCCGGGGGACATCTACGAGCAGTACTTC. Looking up the rest from reference TRBV13 and TRBJ2-7 gives the full variable domain: AAGVIQSPRHLIKEKRETATLKCYPIPRHDTVYWYQQGPGQDPQFLISFYEKMQSDKGSIPDRFSAQQFSDYHSELNMSSLELGDSALYFCASSPPGDIYEQYFGPGTRLTVT.

This clonotype has at least ten counts. The chain links TRBV7-8 to TRBJ2-5; unclear D gene. The V end was cut by 3 bases, the J end by 1 base, with 6 bases between. The CDR3 consists of 13 residues. Looked up from germline, CDR1 is SGHVS and CDR2 is FQNEAQ. The CDR3 is CASSFPIQETQYF. The CDR3 DNA follows: TGTGCCAGCAGCTTCCCTATCCAAGAGACCCAGTACTTC.

The V gene is TRBV7-9, the J gene TRBJ2-1; D might be TRBD1 or TRBD2, each matching 6 bases. The CDR3 totals 13 residues. Trimming took off 7 bases at V and 8 bases at J, with 15 bases between the two ends. CDR1 and CDR2 from the germline V gene are SEHNR and FQNEAQ (reference sequence). CDR3 region: CASTARGPYEQFF. The CDR3 DNA reads TGTGCCAGCACCGCCCGGGGGCCCTATGAGCAGTTCTTC.

The chain is built from TRBV7-9 and TRBJ2-2; D not resolved. Germline CDR1 reads SEHNR; CDR2 reads FQNEAQ (reference sequence). This CDR3 spans 16 amino acids. The V end was cut by 5 bases, the J end by 3 bases, with 16 bases between. DNA for the CDR3: TGTGCCAGCAGCCCACTCAGTGGGAAATACACCGGGGAGCTGTTTTTT. It codes for CASSPLSGKYTGELFF.

This clonotype was counted between two and nine times. The rearrangement links TRBV27 to TRBJ2-1; TRBD2 matches at 12 bases. In germline, CDR1 is MNHEY, CDR2 SMNVEV (reference sequence). The CDR3 has 16 amino acids. V lost 7 bases, J lost 4 bases, and 8 bases stayed unmatched. The CDR3 is CASMPSGLAGYNEQFF. DNA for the CDR3: TGTGCCAGCATGCCGAGCGGACTAGCGGGGTACAATGAGCAGTTCTTC.

As for this clonotype: This sequence may be a read error, since a much larger clone differs from it by one base. The V call is TRBV6-1, the J call TRBJ2-1; a possible D gene is TRBD1 (6 bases). The V end lost 6 bases, the J end lost 3 bases, and 12 bases lay between the germline ends. The CDR3 runs 14 residues. In germline, CDR1 is MNHNS, CDR2 SASEGT. For the CDR3, the DNA is TGTGCCAGCAGCCCGGAACAGGGCTACAATGAGCAGTTCTTC. This translates into CASSPEQGYNEQFF.

The chain couples TRBV27 to TRBJ1-1; perhaps TRBD1 as D (5 bases). CDR1 MNHEY and CDR2 SMNVEV come from the germline V gene (reference sequence). This CDR3 is 15 amino acids long. Trimming cost V 5 bases and J 8 bases, with 21 bases left between them. The CDR3: CASSTELAPTDEAFF. The DNA for the CDR3 is TGTGCCAGCAGTACCGAACTCGCTCCGACAGACGAAGCTTTCTTT.

This clonotype has only a few counts. This chain links TRBV25-1 with TRBJ1-5; 7 bases map to TRBD1. The germline V gene encodes CDR1 MGHDK and CDR2 SYGVNS. V lost 4 bases and J lost 4; bases outside the gene matches: 4. The CDR3 runs 14 residues. The CDR3 DNA reads TGTGCCAGCAGTGTTGGGACAGTAAATCAGCCCCAGCATTTT. Protein: CASSVGTVNQPQHF.

This clonotype was counted at least ten times. This chain joins TRBV4-3 and TRBJ2-7; either TRBD1 or TRBD2 may fit D (5 bases each). Germline CDR1 reads LGHNA; CDR2 reads YSLEER. This CDR3 is built from 15 residues. V was shortened by 0 bases and J by 3 bases, with 12 bases between the two germline ends. The CDR3 loop reads CASSQDFGGVYEQYF. CDR3 coding DNA: TGCGCCAGCAGCCAAGATTTTGGGGGAGTCTACGAGCAGTACTTC.

This clonotype was observed at least ten times. This chain joins TRBV6-1 and TRBJ2-2, with 8 bases that match TRBD2. There are 16 residues in the CDR3. Germline V gene lookup returns CDR1 MNHNS and CDR2 SASEGT. Trimming cost V 8 bases and J 3 bases; bases outside gene matches: 11. In nucleotides, the CDR3 is TGTGCCAGCGGTGTAACGGGAGGGATCCACACCGGGGAGCTGTTTTTT. It translates to CASGVTGGIHTGELFF.

A few counts support this clonotype. V and J are TRBV20-1 and TRBJ1-2, with D perhaps TRBD1 (5 bases). In germline, CDR1 is DFQATT, CDR2 SNEGSKA (reference sequence). With 1 base removed from V and 2 bases from J, the gap between germline ends came to 11 bases. The CDR3 extends over 14 amino acids. The CDR3 nucleotides read TGCAGTGCTAGAGGTACCAGGGTGAACTATGGCTACACCTTC. The encoded protein is CSARGTRVNYGYTF.

This clonotype was detected only a few times. V usage is TRBV20-1 and J usage is TRBJ2-1; D gene unclear. CDR1 is DFQATT and CDR2 is SNEGSKA in the germline V gene (reference sequence). Trimming left V 1 base short and J 6 bases short, with 19 bases between. The CDR3 is made up of 16 amino acids. The CDR3 is CSARAYLTLNGNEQFF. CDR3 nucleotides: TGCAGTGCTAGAGCGTACCTAACCCTAAATGGCAATGAGCAGTTCTTC.

The table lists this clonotype with many counts. The rearrangement uses TRBV13 and TRBJ2-7; 12 nucleotides agree with TRBD2. The CDR3 sequence is 17 residues long. Unmatched junction bases numbered 11, after V lost 5 bases and J lost 3 bases. Germline values: CDR1 PRHDT, CDR2 FYEKMQ (reference sequence). The CDR3 region has the DNA TGTGCCAGCAGCCTTGGACTAGCGGGATCTACGATCTACGAGCAGTACTTC. This translates into CASSLGLAGSTIYEQYF.

The V and J genes are TRBV6-1 and TRBJ2-7, with TRBD1 matching 7 bases. Looked up from germline, CDR1 is MNHNS and CDR2 is SASEGT. Germline trimming cut 5 bases from V and 1 base from J; bases unmatched to any gene: 5. This CDR3 contains 14 residues. The CDR3 loop reads CASSLATGSYEQYF. The CDR3 DNA sequence: TGTGCCAGCAGTCTCGCGACAGGGTCCTACGAGCAGTACTTC.

The table lists this clonotype with a few counts. The gene calls are TRBV5-1 and TRBJ2-3, with D unclear. The CDR3 is 14 residues long. Germline assignment: CDR1 SGHRS and CDR2 YFSETQ. V was trimmed by 1 base and J by 3 bases, leaving 9 bases between them. CDR3 residues: CASSLSGVTDTQYF. CDR3 sequence (DNA): TGCGCCAGCAGCTTGAGTGGGGTTACAGATACGCAGTATTTT.

The CDR3, as DNA: TGTGCCAGCAGTAGACAGGGCCCCACAGATACGCAGTATTTT. This encodes CASSRQGPTDTQYF. The rearrangement links TRBV28 to TRBJ2-3, with 7 bases lining up with TRBD1. The germline V gene has CDR1 MDHEN and CDR2 SYDVKM. V shed 5 bases, J shed 2 bases, and the junction held 4 bases outside the gene matches. The CDR3 is 14 residues long.

Ten or more counts support this clonotype. The V call is TRBV4-1, the J call TRBJ2-1, with TRBD2 identical over 11 bases. Germline CDR1 reads MGHRA; CDR2 reads YSYEKL. There are 20 residues in the CDR3. Trimming cost V 0 bases and J 0 bases; bases outside gene matches: 10. CDR3 region: CASSQDSVAGGPFSYNEQFF. The CDR3 coding sequence is TGCGCCAGCAGCCAAGATTCGGTAGCGGGAGGGCCTTTCTCCTACAATGAGCAGTTCTTC.